The clone carrying this TCR beta chain was found a few times. The antigen is unknown. 5'-RACE, quantitative and with molecular barcodes, yielded the TCR beta libraries. TCRdb re-called the 5' RACE reads through MiXCR, storing one row per CDR3 protein. This table holds roughly 180,000 distinct CDR3 sequences, approximately 9% found once. The sample is drawn from a study of CD8 T cells in ankylosing spondylitis. Findings and caveats of the study: What appeared characteristic of ankylosing spondylitis blood was a TCR beta motif of several highly homologous variants. Earlier work had already found some motif variants in reactive arthritis synovial fluid and blood.

This TCR came from a female donor with ankylosing spondylitis or in good health (not recorded which). The sequenced material came from blood, either unsorted or a sorted T cell fraction (not recorded which).

The DNA for the CDR3 is TGTGCCAGCAGCTTAACCGGACAGATGGACTACGAGCAGTACTTC. This encodes CASSLTGQMDYEQYF. This sequence joins TRBV7-9 and TRBJ2-7; tentatively, D is TRBD1 (6 bases). V was trimmed by 2 bases and J by 3 bases, leaving 14 bases between them. Germline CDR1 is SEHNR and CDR2 is FQNEAQ (reference sequence). The CDR3 length is 15 residues.